What follows is one T cell receptor (beta chain) and its context. Its antigen is currently not known. Base quality data are lacking; no much larger clone is found one base away. The entry originates in a study of CD8+ T cells in alopecia areata (dated by TCRdb to the late 2010s). In the study overall: Treated patients were enrolled in an open-label pilot trial of oral tofacitinib, 5 to 10 mg twice daily, for moderate-to-severe alopecia areata. Patients received tofacitinib for 6 to 18 months and were then followed off drug for 6 months to check for delayed response and recurrence. Disease severity in treated patients was measured with the SALT score, which quantifies the percentage of affected scalp surface area. The study used high-throughput TCRbeta sequencing to examine T cell clonal expansion in alopecia areata, in both the C3H/HeJ mouse model and human patients. Scalp tissue and sorted CD4+ and CD8+ peripheral blood T cells from patchy and totalis/universalis alopecia areata patients and from healthy controls were covered by human TCRbeta sequencing. Patients on tofacitinib were biopsied at baseline and after 4 and 24 weeks of treatment, and several of the patients also had a later scalp biopsy. Scalp clonality was compared among normal scalp (n=4), patchy alopecia areata scalp (n=8), and alopecia totalis/universalis scalp (n=8). RNA came from the PAXgene miRNA kit for fixed scalp, the miRNeasy kit for PBMCs, and the RNeasy kit for mouse skin. TCRbeta CDR3 regions were amplified by immunoSEQ multiplex PCR with 35 Vbeta forward and 13 Jbeta reverse primers.

V and J lose 2 bases and 2 bases, and a span of 7 bases separates them. The cysteine opens and the phenylalanine closes a CDR3 of 13 amino acids. Only CDR3 DNA remains: 39 bases, in frame from the first base. The intended sense of this specimen's time point label: 24 weeks on oral tofacitinib. Sample treatment or condition, as interpreted from the label and publication: oral pan-JAK inhibitor, 5-10 mg twice daily. From alopecia areata patients, peripheral blood was collected along with lesional scalp punch biopsies. PBMCs were isolated by density centrifugation and stained for CD3, CD4 and CD8, and CD4+ and CD8+ T cells were sorted on a FACSAria. Library preparation used the immunoSEQ multiplex PCR assay. RNA was extracted from all samples and reverse transcribed into cDNA, which served as template for TCR sequencing. SuperScript III was used for first-strand cDNA synthesis, primed with a 2:1 mix of oligo-dT and random hexamers. A synthetic immune receptor repertoire was used to measure amplification bias, and any remaining bias was corrected computationally. In the original analysis: Raw reads were preprocessed for error removal, and CDR3 was defined according to IMGT conventions as running from the conserved cysteine to phenylalanine. Clonality was calculated as 1 minus Shannon entropy normalized by log2 of the number of productive unique TCRs. CD4 or CD8 identity of scalp clones was inferred by cross-referencing scalp TCRbeta sequences with sorted blood CD4 and CD8 repertoires. TCRdb obtained this table from immuneACCESS and retained in-frame rearrangements with V and J assigned. These tables miss some clones; where compared with another copy, unresolved V genes account for less than half of the shortfall, and the remainder is unexplained. V and J calls and clone size follow that table, whereas D and trimming were derived from the DNA. The sample table lists roughly 110,000 clones, over 80% of them with a count of one. Together, the top ten hold roughly 25% of the sample.

Points the paper makes about the study in general: Resident alphabeta T cells in normal human skin are also sequenced, complicating scalp TCR repertoire analysis, unlike mouse skin dominated by gammadelta T cells. Because the treated cohort was small and had just a single nonresponder, larger studies are needed to establish links between baseline CD8+ expansion and response. Tofacitinib significantly lowered scalp clonality and the number of expanded CD8+ clones among the top 100 scalp clones. Compared with normal scalp, lesional scalp had higher clonality and more expanded CD8+ clones, particularly in alopecia totalis/universalis, a pattern that suggests antigenic drive. During tofacitinib treatment, many expanded lesional clones remained in scalp and blood, and this persistence may partly explain relapse after treatment is stopped. Shared TCR sequences between patients were less evident than in mice, which may be partly attributable to HLA diversity in the patient population.

This sequence was found in a human donor with alopecia areata. The sample in question was CD8+ T cells sorted from blood, obtained at week 24, from a patient treated with tofacitinib. The V and J segments used are TRBV23-1 and TRBJ2-7, with a tentative D gene TRBD1 over 6 matching bases. TRBV23-1 falls under the ORF class, with uncertain function. The DNA is TGCGCCAGCAGTCAAAGGGACACCTACGAGCAGTACTTC. Translated, it reads CASSQRDTYEQYF.